The present TCR beta chain was sequenced within a study of T-cell memory formation after mild COVID-19. Study-level findings and limits: CD8+ contracting clones occupied EMRA, while CD4+ ones occupied mainly CM and EM.

TCRdb independently ran MiXCR on the 5' RACE reads; one entry per CDR3 protein. The data hold about 240,000 distinct CDR3 sequences, with over 8.5% observed a single time. Concerning this clonotype itself: Its cognate antigen is unknown.

This clonotype was sampled from a man younger than 35 who had mild COVID-19 (a few samples of this study predate the infection). Cell type and time point are not known. Input material: PBMCs or a T cell subset sorted from them (not recorded which).

The CDR3 DNA reads as TGTGCCAGCAGTGATTTAACACAGGGAGGCCTTTGGGGCTCCTACAATGAGCAGTTCTTC. Its protein is CASSDLTQGGLWGSYNEQFF. This chain uses TRBV2 with TRBJ2-1; D may match TRBD1 or TRBD2 (6 bases each). Germline V gene data show CDR1 as SNHLY and CDR2 as FYNNEI. The germline V and J ends were trimmed by 3 bases and 0 bases, with 24 bases remaining between them. This CDR3 contains 20 residues.